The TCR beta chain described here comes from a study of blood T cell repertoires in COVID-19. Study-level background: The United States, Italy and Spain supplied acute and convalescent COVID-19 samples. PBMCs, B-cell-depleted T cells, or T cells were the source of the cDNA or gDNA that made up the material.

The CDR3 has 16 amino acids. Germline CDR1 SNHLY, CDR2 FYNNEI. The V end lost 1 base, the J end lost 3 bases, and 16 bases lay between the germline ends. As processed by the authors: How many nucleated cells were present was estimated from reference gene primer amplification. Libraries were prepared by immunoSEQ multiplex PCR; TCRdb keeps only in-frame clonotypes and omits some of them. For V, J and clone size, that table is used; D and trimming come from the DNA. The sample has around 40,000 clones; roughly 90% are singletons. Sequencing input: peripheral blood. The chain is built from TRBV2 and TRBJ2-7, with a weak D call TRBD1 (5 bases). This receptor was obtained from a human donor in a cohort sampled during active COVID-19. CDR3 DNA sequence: TGTGCCAGCAGTGAAGTGCAGGATCTAAGGGGCTACGAGCAGTACTTC. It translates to CASSEVQDLRGYEQYF.